The 2 T cell receptor beta chains reported below all come from one sample, sequenced in a study of cytomegalovirus exposure and HLA in healthy donors. Sequencing was performed with immunoSEQ multiplex PCR; in TCRdb, only in-frame clones are kept and a portion is missing. The data contain roughly 50,000 clones, over 85% of them singletons. Sequenced input: PBMCs. Receptors were obtained from a man between 18 and 29 years old in good health and CMV-seronegative.

The chain uses TRBV7-9 and TRBJ2-5, with 14 bases matching TRBD2. The germline CDR1 and CDR2 sequences are SEHNR and FQNEAQ (reference sequence). CDR3 size: 17 residues. The ends lost 5 bases at V and 2 bases at J; junction bases unmatched: 7. CDR3 loop: CASSLGTSGRGQETQYF. CDR3 sequence (DNA): TGTGCCAGCAGCCTTGGGACTAGCGGGAGAGGTCAAGAGACCCAGTACTTC.

The J gene is TRBJ2-7, the V gene TRBV28; 8 bases agree with TRBD2. Germline-derived CDR1 and CDR2 are MDHEN and SYDVKM. Trimming cost V 5 bases and J 5 bases; bases outside gene matches: 20. The CDR3 has 18 residues. The CDR3 DNA sequence: TGTGCCAGCAGTCTATCGGGGGGCGCTGGGACTAGAGGAAACGAGCAGTACTTC. Translation gives CASSLSGGAGTRGNEQYF.